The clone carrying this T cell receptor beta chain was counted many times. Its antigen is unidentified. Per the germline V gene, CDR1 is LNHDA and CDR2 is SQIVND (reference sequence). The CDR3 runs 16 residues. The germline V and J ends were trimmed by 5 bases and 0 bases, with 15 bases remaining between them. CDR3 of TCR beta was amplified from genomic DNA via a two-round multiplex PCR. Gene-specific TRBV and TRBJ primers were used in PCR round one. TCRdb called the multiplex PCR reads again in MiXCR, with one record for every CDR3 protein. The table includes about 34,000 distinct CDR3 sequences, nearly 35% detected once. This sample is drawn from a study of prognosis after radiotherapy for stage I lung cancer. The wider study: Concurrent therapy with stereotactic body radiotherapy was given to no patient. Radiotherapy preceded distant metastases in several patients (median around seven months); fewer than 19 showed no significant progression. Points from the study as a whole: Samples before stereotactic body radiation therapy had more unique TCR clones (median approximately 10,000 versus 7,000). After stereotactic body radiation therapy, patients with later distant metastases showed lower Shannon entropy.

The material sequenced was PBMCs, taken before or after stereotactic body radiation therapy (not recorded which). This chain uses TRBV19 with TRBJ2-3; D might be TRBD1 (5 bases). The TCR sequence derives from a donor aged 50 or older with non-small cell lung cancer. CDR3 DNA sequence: TGTGCCAGTAGTCCCCGACAGCTAGTGAGCACAGATACGCAGTATTTT. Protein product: CASSPRQLVSTDTQYF. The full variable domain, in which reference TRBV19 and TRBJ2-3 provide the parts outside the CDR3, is DGGITQSPKYLFRKEGQNVTLSCEQNLNHDAMYWYRQDPGQGLRLIYYSQIVNDFQKGDIAEGYSVSREKKESFPLTVTSAQKNPTAFYLCASSPRQLVSTDTQYFGPGTRLTVL.